Presented here are 4 T cell receptor beta chains from one specimen sequenced in a study of beta chain features in type 1 diabetes. The entirety of the isolated RNA underwent reverse transcription, so expressed TCRB transcripts were sequenced. Generated by immunoSEQ multiplex PCR, the TCRdb table keeps only in-frame clones and is missing some. The sample has 130,000 to 150,000 clones, about 10% seen once. The sample comprised central memory CD4+ T cells from blood. Receptors originate from a man aged 18 to 35 in good health.

This clone has ten or more counts. The chain combines TRBV10-3 with TRBJ2-7, with 7 bases matching TRBD1. V gave up 6 bases and J gave up 5 bases; unmatched junction bases: 10. Germline values: CDR1 ENHRY, CDR2 SYGVKD. The CDR3 is 14 residues long. CDR3 in DNA: TGTGCCATCAGAGTTGACAGGGTGGACAACGAGCAGTACTTC. Amino acid sequence: CAIRVDRVDNEQYF.

The J gene is TRBJ2-2, the V gene TRBV14; 7 bases line up with TRBD1. Trimming took 0 bases from V and 2 from J; bases not matched to a gene: 3. The length of the CDR3 is 16 residues. Germline V gives CDR1 SGHDN, CDR2 FVKESK. The CDR3 loop reads CASSQETGANTGELFF. CDR3 DNA sequence: TGTGCCAGCAGCCAAGAAACAGGGGCAAACACCGGGGAGCTGTTTTTT.

In its sample, this clone was seen a few times. The chain joins TRBV6-1 to TRBJ2-5; TRBD1 matches at 12 bases. The CDR3 has 14 amino acids. Trimming cost V 6 bases and J 4 bases; bases outside gene matches: 3. The germline gives CDR1 MNHNS, CDR2 SASEGT. DNA of the CDR3: TGTGCCAGCAGGGGGACAGGGGGCTCAGAGACCCAGTACTTC. Translated: CASRGTGGSETQYF.

The gene calls are TRBV18 and TRBJ1-1, with 7 nucleotides matching TRBD1. The CDR3 length is 14 residues. Germline V CDR1 and CDR2: KGHSH, LQKENI. V lost 5 bases and J lost 3; bases outside the gene matches: 6. CDR3 DNA: TGTGCCAGCTCATCACGACAGGGAGACACTGAAGCTTTCTTT. It is translated as CASSSRQGDTEAFF.